This T cell receptor (beta chain) was identified in a study of blood T cell repertoires in COVID-19. Whole-study context: The samples span acute and convalescent COVID-19 from the United States, Italy and Spain.

In the authors' methods: Quantification of nucleated cells was approximated via reference gene primer amplification. Sequenced by immunoSEQ multiplex PCR; TCRdb stores in-frame clones only, minus some. That table is the source of V, J and clone size, and D and trimming were worked out from the DNA. The sample lists roughly 250,000 clones; 75% to 85% were seen once. CDR1 and CDR2 (germline): SGHRS, YFSETQ. This CDR3 comprises 14 residues. V lost 2 bases and J 6 bases, leaving 14 bases between the germline ends. The chain links TRBV5-1 to TRBJ1-2; possibly TRBD1 for D (6 bases). The TCR sequence derives from a woman in her 50s with acute or convalescent COVID-19. What was sequenced was peripheral blood. The CDR3 reads CASSFRQGYDGYTF. The CDR3 bases are TGCGCCAGCAGCTTTAGGCAGGGGTACGATGGCTACACCTTC.